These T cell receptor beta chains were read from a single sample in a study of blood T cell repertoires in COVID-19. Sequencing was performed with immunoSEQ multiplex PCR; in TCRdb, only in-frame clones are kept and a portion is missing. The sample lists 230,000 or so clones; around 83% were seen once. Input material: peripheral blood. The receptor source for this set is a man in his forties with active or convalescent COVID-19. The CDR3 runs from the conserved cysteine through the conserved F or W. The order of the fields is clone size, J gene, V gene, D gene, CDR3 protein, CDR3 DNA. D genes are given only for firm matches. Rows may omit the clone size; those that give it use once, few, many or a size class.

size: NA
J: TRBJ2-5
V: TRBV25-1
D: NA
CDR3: CASRGLETQYF
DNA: TGTGCCAGCAGGGGCTTGGAGACCCAGTACTTC

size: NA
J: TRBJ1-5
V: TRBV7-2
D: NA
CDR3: CASSLGLGSNQPQHF
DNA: TGTGCCAGCAGCTTAGGTCTCGGGAGCAATCAGCCCCAGCATTTT

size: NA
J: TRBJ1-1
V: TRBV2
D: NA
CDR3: CASRTQGLNTEAFF
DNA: TGTGCCAGCAGAACACAGGGCCTGAACACTGAAGCTTTCTTT

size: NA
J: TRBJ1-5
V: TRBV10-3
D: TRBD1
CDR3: CAIRKTGDQPQHF
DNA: TGTGCCATCAGAAAGACAGGGGATCAGCCCCAGCATTTT

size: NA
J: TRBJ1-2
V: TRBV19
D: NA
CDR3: CASSPPLPDYGYTF
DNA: TGTGCCAGTAGTCCCCCACTTCCGGACTATGGCTACACCTTC

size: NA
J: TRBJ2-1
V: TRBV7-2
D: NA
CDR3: CASSPPVGQGIDEQFF
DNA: TGTGCCAGCAGCCCTCCGGTGGGGCAGGGGATCGATGAGCAGTTCTTC

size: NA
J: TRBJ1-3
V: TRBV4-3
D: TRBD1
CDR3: CASSQERGLGNTIYF
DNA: TGCGCCAGCAGCCAAGAAAGGGGGCTAGGAAACACCATATATTTT

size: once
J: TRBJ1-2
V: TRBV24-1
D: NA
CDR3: CATSELGRFGYTF
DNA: TGTGCCACCAGTGAACTGGGGAGGTTCGGCTACACCTTC

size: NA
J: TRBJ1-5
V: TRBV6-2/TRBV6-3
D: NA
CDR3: CASSSPLQPQHF
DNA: TGTGCCAGCAGTTCCCCTCTTCAGCCCCAGCATTTT

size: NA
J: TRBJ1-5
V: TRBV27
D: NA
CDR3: CASSLSGGSNQPQHF
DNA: TGTGCCAGCAGTTTATCCGGAGGTAGCAATCAGCCCCAGCATTTT

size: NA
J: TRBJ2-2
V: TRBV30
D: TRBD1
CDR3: CAHQGVSDTGELFF
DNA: TGTGCCCACCAGGGGGTGTCGGACACCGGGGAGCTGTTTTTT

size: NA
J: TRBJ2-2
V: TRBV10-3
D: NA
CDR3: CAISDRASNTGELFF
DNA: TGTGCCATCAGTGACAGGGCGTCGAACACCGGGGAGCTGTTTTTT

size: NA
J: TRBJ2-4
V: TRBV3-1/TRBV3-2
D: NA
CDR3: CASSQGDKPTLAKNIQYF
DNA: TGTGCCAGCAGCCAAGGGGACAAGCCGACACTAGCCAAAAACATTCAGTACTTC

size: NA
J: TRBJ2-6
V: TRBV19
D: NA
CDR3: CASSMPGGPGANVLTF
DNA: TGTGCCAGTAGTATGCCTGGCGGTCCCGGGGCCAACGTCCTGACTTTC

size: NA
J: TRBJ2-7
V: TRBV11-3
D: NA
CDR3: CASSLESGSSYEQYF
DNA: TGTGCCAGCAGCTTAGAATCGGGGAGCTCCTACGAGCAGTACTTC

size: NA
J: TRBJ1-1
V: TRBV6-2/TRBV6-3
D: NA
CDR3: CASSYDRNTEAFF
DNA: TGTGCCAGCAGTTACGACAGGAACACTGAAGCTTTCTTT

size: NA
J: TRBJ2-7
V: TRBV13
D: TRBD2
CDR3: CASSSYYGGKTYEQYF
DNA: TGTGCCAGCAGCTCCTACTACGGGGGGAAGACCTACGAGCAGTACTTC

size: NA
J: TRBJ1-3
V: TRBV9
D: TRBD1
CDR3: CASSVVGTGTSGNTIYF
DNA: TGTGCCAGCAGCGTAGTAGGGACAGGGACTTCTGGAAACACCATATATTTT

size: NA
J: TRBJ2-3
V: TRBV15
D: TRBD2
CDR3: CATSRGGYFGLAGGDTQYF
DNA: TGTGCCACCAGCAGAGGGGGGTACTTTGGACTAGCGGGAGGTGATACGCAGTATTTT

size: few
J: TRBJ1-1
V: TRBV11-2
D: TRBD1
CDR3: CASSPWDRERATGAFF
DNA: TGTGCCAGCAGCCCATGGGACAGGGAGCGGGCGACCGGAGCTTTCTTT

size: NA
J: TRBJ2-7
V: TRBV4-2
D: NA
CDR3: CASSLGRGAFSSYEQYF
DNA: TGTGCCAGCAGCCTCGGTCGGGGGGCGTTTAGCTCCTACGAGCAGTACTTC

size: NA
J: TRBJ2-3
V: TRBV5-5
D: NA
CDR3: CASSLAFIGGPSLTDTQYF
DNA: TGTGCCAGCAGCTTGGCCTTCATCGGGGGGCCATCCCTAACAGATACGCAGTATTTT

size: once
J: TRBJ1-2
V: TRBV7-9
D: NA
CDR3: CASSQVVGVSYGYTF
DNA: TGTGCCAGCAGCCAGGTGGTAGGGGTCTCCTATGGCTACACCTTC

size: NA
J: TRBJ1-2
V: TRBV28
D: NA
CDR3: CASSSVGSGIGGGYTF
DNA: TGTGCCAGCAGTTCCGTTGGATCAGGGATTGGTGGTGGCTACACCTTC

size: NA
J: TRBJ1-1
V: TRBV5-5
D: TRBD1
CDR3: CASSPGTAGEAFF
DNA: TGTGCCAGCAGCCCGGGGACAGCGGGTGAAGCTTTCTTT

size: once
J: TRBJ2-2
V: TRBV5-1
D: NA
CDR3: CASSLRSSDTGELFF
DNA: TGCGCCAGCAGCTTGAGGAGCTCAGACACCGGGGAGCTGTTTTTT

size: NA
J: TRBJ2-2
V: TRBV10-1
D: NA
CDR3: CASSDFAKTGELFF
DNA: TGCGCCAGCAGTGATTTCGCTAAGACCGGGGAGCTGTTTTTT

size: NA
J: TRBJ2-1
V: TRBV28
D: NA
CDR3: CASSLPSRDEQFF
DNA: TGTGCCAGCAGTCTACCGAGTCGAGATGAGCAGTTCTTC

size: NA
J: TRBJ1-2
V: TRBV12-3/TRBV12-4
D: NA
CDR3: CASSPRGRDGYTF
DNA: TGTGCCAGCAGTCCGCGGGGGAGGGATGGCTACACCTTC

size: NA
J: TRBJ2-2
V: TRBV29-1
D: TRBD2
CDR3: CSVESEAGNTGELFF
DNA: TGCAGCGTTGAATCGGAAGCGGGAAACACCGGGGAGCTGTTTTTT

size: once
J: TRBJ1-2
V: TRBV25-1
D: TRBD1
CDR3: CASSHRGRSGYTF
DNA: TGTGCCAGCAGCCACAGGGGGCGGAGTGGCTACACCTTC

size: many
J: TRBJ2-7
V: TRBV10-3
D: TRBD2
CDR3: CAISDFLRTSVWGREQYF
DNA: TGTGCCATCAGTGATTTCTTGCGGACTAGCGTGTGGGGGCGCGAGCAGTACTTC

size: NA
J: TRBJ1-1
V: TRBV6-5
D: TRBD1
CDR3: CASSLDRATEAFF
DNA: TGTGCCAGCAGTCTGGACAGGGCCACTGAAGCTTTCTTT

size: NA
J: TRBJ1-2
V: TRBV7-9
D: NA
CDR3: CASGGGDYGYTF
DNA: TGTGCTAGCGGCGGGGGAGACTATGGCTACACCTTC

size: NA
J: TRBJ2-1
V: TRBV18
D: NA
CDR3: CASSPQQGNSNEQFF
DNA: TGTGCCAGCTCACCACAGCAGGGAAACTCCAATGAGCAGTTCTTC

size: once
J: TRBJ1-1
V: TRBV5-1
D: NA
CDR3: CASSLGGVNTEAFF
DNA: TGCGCCAGCAGCTTGGGCGGGGTGAACACTGAAGCTTTCTTT

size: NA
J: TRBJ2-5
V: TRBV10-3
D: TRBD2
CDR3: CATLAGVWEEGQETQYF
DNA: TGTGCCACCCTAGCGGGAGTATGGGAGGAAGGCCAAGAGACCCAGTACTTC

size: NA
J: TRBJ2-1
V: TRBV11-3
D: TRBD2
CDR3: CASSLVGLVMGEQFF
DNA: TGTGCCAGCAGCTTAGTGGGACTAGTTATGGGTGAGCAGTTCTTC

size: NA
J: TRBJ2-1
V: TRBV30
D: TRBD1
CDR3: CAWETGGNNEQFF
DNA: TGTGCTTGGGAAACAGGGGGTAACAATGAGCAGTTCTTC

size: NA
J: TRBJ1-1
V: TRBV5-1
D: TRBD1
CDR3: CASESSGGEIPEAFF
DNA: TGCGCCAGCGAATCATCAGGGGGCGAAATCCCTGAAGCTTTCTTT

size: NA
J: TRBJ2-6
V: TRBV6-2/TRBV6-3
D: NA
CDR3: CASSSRLSGANVLTF
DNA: TGTGCCAGCAGTTCGAGGCTTTCCGGGGCCAACGTCCTGACTTTC

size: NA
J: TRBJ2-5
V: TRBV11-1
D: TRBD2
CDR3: CASTSHPGLATETQYF
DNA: TGTGCCAGCACTTCGCACCCGGGACTAGCGACAGAGACCCAGTACTTC

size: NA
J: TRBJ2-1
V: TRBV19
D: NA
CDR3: CASSISLWNEQFF
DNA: TGTGCCAGTAGTATTTCCCTATGGAATGAGCAGTTCTTC

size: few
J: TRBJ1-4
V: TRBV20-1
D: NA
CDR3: CSASRPESRVGSEKLFF
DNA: TGCAGTGCTAGTCGCCCTGAGTCTCGGGTTGGCAGCGAAAAACTGTTTTTT

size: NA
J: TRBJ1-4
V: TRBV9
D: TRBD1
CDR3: CASSIGQGGTNEKLFF
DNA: TGTGCCAGCAGCATCGGACAGGGAGGGACTAATGAAAAACTGTTTTTT

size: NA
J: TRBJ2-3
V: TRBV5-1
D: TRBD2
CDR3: CASSYLGIAGGLPYSDTQYF
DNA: TGCGCCAGCAGCTACCTCGGGATAGCGGGAGGACTTCCCTACTCAGATACGCAGTATTTT

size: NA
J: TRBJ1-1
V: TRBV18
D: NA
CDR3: CASSSGSPVENTEAFF
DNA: TGTGCCAGCTCATCAGGTTCCCCCGTGGAGAACACTGAAGCTTTCTTT

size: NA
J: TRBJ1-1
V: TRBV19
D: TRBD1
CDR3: CASRLDRGRTEAFF
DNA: TGTGCCAGTAGACTGGACAGGGGGCGAACTGAAGCTTTCTTT

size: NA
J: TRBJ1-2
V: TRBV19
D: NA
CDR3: CASLWGGDPDTGGYTF
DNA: TGTGCCAGTCTCTGGGGGGGCGATCCCGACACGGGAGGCTACACCTTC

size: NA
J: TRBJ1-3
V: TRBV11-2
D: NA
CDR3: CASSLGGPGNTIYF
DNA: TGTGCCAGCAGCTTAGGAGGGCCTGGAAACACCATATATTTT

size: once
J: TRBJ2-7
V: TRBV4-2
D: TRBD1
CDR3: CASSRASGTGAYEQYF
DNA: TGTGCCAGCAGCCGAGCTTCCGGGACAGGGGCCTACGAGCAGTACTTC